This record covers a single T cell receptor (beta chain). Antigen unknown. This specimen belongs to a study of OX40 agonist ivuxolimab in advanced cancers. Looking at the study overall: Patients enrolled in dose escalation were diagnosed with hepatocellular carcinoma, melanoma, renal cell or head and neck cancer. Overall study results and limits: Partial responders receiving 0.1-3.0 mg/kg showed among the lowest clonal expansion. CD8+ T cells averaged more expanded clones than CD4+.

Autoimmune disease history or systemic immunosuppression led to patient exclusion. TCRdb's table, derived via immunoSEQ multiplex PCR, lists solely in-frame clones and lacks some. The repertoire consists of roughly 70,000 clones, with 85% occurring once and the leading ten covering approximately 0.78%. Germline V gene sequence: CDR1 SGHDT, CDR2 YYEEEE. CDR3 length: 14 residues. J lost 8 bases, V lost 3 bases, and 8 bases had no gene match. The specimen was CD4+ or CD8+ T cells sorted from blood, collected in a trial of the OX40 agonist ivuxolimab. This TCR was sampled from an adult with an advanced solid tumor such as melanoma, head and neck, liver or kidney cancer. The chain recombines TRBV5-6 with TRBJ1-2; 9 positions match TRBD1. The chain's CDR3 is CASSSNRGLGGYTF. The CDR3 DNA sequence: TGTGCCAGCAGCTCTAACAGGGGGCTTGGAGGCTACACCTTC.